The next 25 T cell receptor beta chains were all read from a single sample in a study of metastatic and nonmetastatic thyroid tumors. TCRdb re-analyzed the PCR reads through MiXCR. The data show over 40,000 clones, over 9.5% seen once. All patients were treatment-naive before thyroid surgery. Sequencing was performed on blood. The receptors here all came from a female donor with papillary thyroid cancer or a benign thyroid nodule (not recorded which). Some clones in this sample may be carry-over from other donors' samples.

This clone occurred many times. The chain recombines TRBV7-2 with TRBJ2-7, with TRBD2 identical over 7 bases. The trim removed 7 bases at V and 3 bases at J, leaving 15 bases unmatched. From germline, CDR1 is SGHTA and CDR2 FQGNSA. This CDR3 spans 16 amino acids. The CDR3 sequence is CASTPDSTSRFYEQYF. Written as DNA, the CDR3 is TGTGCCAGCACCCCCGACTCGACTAGCCGGTTCTACGAGCAGTACTTC.

This clone has a count of ten or more. The chain employs TRBV6-1 and TRBJ1-1; D is possibly TRBD1 (5 bases). The CDR3 totals 14 residues. Trimming cost V 10 bases and J 0 bases, with 15 bases left between them. Germline V gene sequence: CDR1 MNHNS, CDR2 SASEGT. This chain's CDR3 is CAISWGIMNTEAFF. The DNA for the CDR3 is TGTGCCATCTCTTGGGGGATTATGAACACTGAAGCTTTCTTT.

This clone was recorded at least ten times. The chain uses TRBV20-1 and TRBJ2-2; TRBD2 might be the D (5 bases). Germline values: CDR1 DFQATT, CDR2 SNEGSKA (reference sequence). The CDR3 totals 13 residues. Between the trimmed V and J ends, which lost 3 bases and 7 bases, there was a span of 12 bases. The CDR3 here is CSASSDWNGELFF. CDR3 in DNA: TGCAGTGCTAGCTCGGACTGGAACGGGGAGCTGTTTTTT.

This clone has at least ten counts. The chain joins TRBV3-1 to TRBJ2-5; no definite D call. The germline V and J ends were trimmed by 0 bases and 1 base, with 9 bases remaining between them. Germline V gene sequence: CDR1 LGHDT, CDR2 YNNKEL (reference sequence). This CDR3 has 15 amino acids. In DNA, the CDR3 is TGTGCCAGCAGCCAAGATGCAGGTTTCCAAGAGACCCAGTACTTC. As protein: CASSQDAGFQETQYF.

In this sample, this clone turned up once. The chain is built from TRBV9 and TRBJ1-4; possibly TRBD1 for D (5 bases). Trimming cost V 4 bases and J 7 bases, with 17 bases left between them. The germline CDR1 and CDR2 sequences are SGDLS and YYNGEE. The CDR3 contains 15 residues. CDR3 loop: CASSPVGARGEKLFF. The DNA for the CDR3 is TGTGCCAGCAGCCCCGTTGGGGCAAGGGGTGAAAAACTGTTTTTT.

The sample holds many counts of this clone. The chain carries TRBV4-3 and TRBJ2-3; unclear D gene. V lost 4 bases to trimming and J lost 6 bases, with 23 bases between them. CDR3 size: 17 residues. The V gene's germline CDR1 is LGHNA and CDR2 YSLEER. CDR3 nucleotide sequence: TGCGCCAGCAGCCCCTGGGCCCACGCCCCTGGGTGGGATACGCAGTATTTT. Amino acid sequence: CASSPWAHAPGWDTQYF.

This clone was observed many times. V usage is TRBV6-1 and J usage is TRBJ1-1; tentative D call: TRBD1 (5 bases). The germline V gene has CDR1 MNHNS and CDR2 SASEGT. The CDR3 covers 13 residues. Deletions cut 7 bases from V and 1 base from J, with 10 bases between. The CDR3 coding sequence is TGTGCCAGCACGAGAGGGACGAACACTGAAGCTTTCTTT. It encodes CASTRGTNTEAFF.

This clone has at least ten counts. The V gene is TRBV4-2, the J gene TRBJ2-5; D may be TRBD1 (6 bases). The CDR3 runs 17 residues. Germline V gene data show CDR1 as LGHNA and CDR2 as YNFKEQ. Trimming took off 0 bases at V and 5 bases at J, with 19 bases between the two ends. The CDR3 DNA reads as TGTGCCAGCAGCCAAGAGTTAAGCAGGGGCGGACGGGAGACCCAGTACTTC. Amino acid sequence: CASSQELSRGGRETQYF.

The genes are TRBV6-1 and TRBJ2-2; D is possibly TRBD2 (5 bases). Trimming took 5 bases from V and 2 from J, leaving 18 bases between them. This CDR3 comprises 17 residues. The germline V gene encodes CDR1 MNHNS and CDR2 SASEGT. CDR3 DNA sequence: TGTGCCAGCAGTCCCATTTGGATCGGGGTTAACACCGGGGAGCTGTTTTTT. This encodes CASSPIWIGVNTGELFF.

This clone was seen a few times. This may come from a read error, since a much larger clone is one base off. CDR3 coding DNA: TGTGCCAGCAACCCCCCAGCGGGAGTGCCGTATGAGCAGTTCTTC. This translates into CASNPPAGVPYEQFF. The V call is TRBV11-2, the J call TRBJ2-1; 8 nucleotides agree with TRBD2. The CDR3 totals 15 residues. V dropped 7 bases and J dropped 8; count of bases not matched to a gene: 13. Germline CDR1 SGHAT, CDR2 FQNNGV.

The chain employs TRBV6-4 and TRBJ2-5, with unresolved D. The V and J ends lost 9 bases and 1 base respectively, with 9 bases between them. The CDR3 consists of 12 residues. Germline loops: CDR1 MRHNA, CDR2 SNTAGT. As DNA, the CDR3 is TGTGCCAGAAAAGGGATCCAAGAGACCCAGTACTTC. Translation: CARKGIQETQYF.

About this clone: This may stem from a read error, because a much larger clone lies one nucleotide away. V and J are TRBV10-2 and TRBJ2-2, with a tentative D call TRBD2 (5 bases). CDR3 length: 16 amino acids. Germline CDR1 and CDR2: WSHSY and SAAADI. V lost 3 bases to trimming and J lost 0 bases, with 11 bases between them. In DNA form, the CDR3 reads TGCGCCAGCAGTGAAGTCCGACTAACGAACACCGGGGAGCTGTTTTTT. It yields the protein CASSEVRLTNTGELFF.

This clone was counted many times. A clone one base away is much larger, so this may be a read error. The chain is built from TRBV20-1 and TRBJ2-7; possibly TRBD2 for D (6 bases). CDR1 is DFQATT and CDR2 is SNEGSKA in the germline V gene (reference sequence). This CDR3 contains 14 residues. Written as DNA, the CDR3 is TGCAGTGCGAGGCTGCCGGAGGGGAGCTACAAGCAGTACTTC. Protein sequence: CSARLPEGSYKQYF.

This clone was seen many times. The chain employs TRBV15 and TRBJ2-7; 13 bases line up with TRBD2. The CDR3 contains 15 residues. Looked up from germline, CDR1 is LNHNV and CDR2 is YYDKDF (reference sequence). The V gene end was trimmed by 5 bases and the J gene end by 7 bases; junction bases not matched to a gene: 8. The CDR3 coding sequence is TGTGCCACCAGCCCGACTAGCGGGAGGAGAGGTGAGCAGTACTTC. Its protein is CATSPTSGRRGEQYF.

This clone was seen ten or more times. The chain combines TRBV6-1 with TRBJ1-1; 8 nucleotides align to TRBD1. Germline assignment: CDR1 MNHNS and CDR2 SASEGT. There are 13 residues in the CDR3. With 6 bases clipped from V and 3 bases from J, the junction kept 3 bases outside the gene matches. In nucleotides, the CDR3 is TGTGCCAGCAGCCGACAGGGGTACACTGAAGCTTTCTTT. Translating it yields CASSRQGYTEAFF.

This clone is labeled as medium-sized. The chain couples TRBV20-1 to TRBJ1-6; D is unresolved. Per germline, CDR1 DFQATT and CDR2 SNEGSKA (reference sequence). The CDR3 runs to 13 residues. V was shortened by 1 base and J by 5 bases, with 6 bases between the two germline ends. CDR3 amino acids: CSARGQDNSPLHF. CDR3 bases: TGCAGTGCTAGAGGCCAGGATAATTCACCCCTCCACTTT.

This clone was seen at least ten times. The sample contains more than one DNA sequence encoding this CDR3. CDR3 amino acids: CASSLGTGTYEQYF. Written as DNA, the CDR3 is TGTGCCAGCAGCTTGGGGACAGGCACCTACGAGCAGTACTTC. The rearrangement joins TRBV5-6 to TRBJ2-7; TRBD1 aligns across 7 bases. The CDR3 is made up of 14 amino acids. Trimming removed 0 bases from V and 2 bases from J; junction bases left unmatched: 2. The germline V gene has CDR1 SGHDT and CDR2 YYEEEE.

This clone was observed at least ten times. This chain uses TRBV11-1 with TRBJ2-6, with D unresolved. The V and J ends lost 2 bases and 4 bases respectively, with 12 bases between them. Per germline, CDR1 SGHAT and CDR2 FQDESV (reference sequence). This CDR3 has 16 amino acids. This CDR3 is CASSLMTPLGANVLTF. The CDR3, as DNA: TGTGCCAGCAGCTTAATGACGCCACTGGGGGCCAACGTCCTGACTTTC.

This clone was counted many times. The rearrangement links TRBV7-9 to TRBJ1-5, with D possibly matching TRBD1 (5 bases). The CDR3 is 13 residues long. The V gene's germline CDR1 is SEHNR and CDR2 FQNEAQ (reference sequence). The V end was cut by 8 bases, the J end by 4 bases, with 12 bases between. Written as DNA, the CDR3 is TGTGCCAGCTCCTGGGGGGAAAATCAGCCCCAGCATTTT. Its protein is CASSWGENQPQHF.

At least ten counts were recorded for this clone. The rearrangement joins TRBV7-2 to TRBJ2-5; 11 positions match TRBD2. Germline V gene data show CDR1 as SGHTA and CDR2 as FQGNSA. The V gene end was trimmed by 5 bases and the J gene end by 7 bases; junction bases not matched to a gene: 12. The CDR3 runs to 16 residues. The CDR3 protein is CASSRLAGFQEWTQYF. The CDR3, as DNA: TGTGCCAGCAGCCGACTAGCGGGATTTCAAGAATGGACCCAGTACTTC.

This clone was observed at least ten times. V usage is TRBV2 and J usage is TRBJ2-7; a possible D gene is TRBD1 (6 bases). Germline loops: CDR1 SNHLY, CDR2 FYNNEI. Trimming took 0 bases from V and 4 from J, leaving 19 bases between them. There are 17 residues in the CDR3. The CDR3 bases are TGTGCCAGCAGTGAAGCGCCCCTCCGGGGCAGGGGTTACGAGCAGTACTTC. Encoded protein: CASSEAPLRGRGYEQYF.

Many counts were recorded for this clone. This chain connects TRBV9 to TRBJ1-1; D unclear. This CDR3 contains 15 residues. Germline V gene sequence: CDR1 SGDLS, CDR2 YYNGEE. V dropped 0 bases and J dropped 2 bases, with 11 bases sitting between them. CDR3 amino acids: CASSVGPGSNTEAFF. Written as DNA, the CDR3 is TGTGCCAGCAGCGTAGGTCCCGGATCAAACACTGAAGCTTTCTTT.

A word on this clone: A much larger clone differs from this one at a single base, so this may be a read error. The same CDR3 is also encoded by other DNA sequences in this sample. The V and J genes are TRBV9 and TRBJ1-4; tentatively, D is TRBD1 (6 bases). Germline-derived CDR1 and CDR2 are SGDLS and YYNGEE. Trimming took off 0 bases at V and 7 bases at J, with 10 bases between the two ends. The CDR3 consists of 14 residues. This CDR3 reads CASSVDRAAEKLFF. In DNA, the CDR3 is TGTGCCAGCAGCGTAGACAGGGCTGCTGAAAAACTGTTTTTT.

In its sample, this clone was seen many times. Here the CDR3 reads CASSTYDFSEETQYF. The DNA of the CDR3 is TGTGCCAGCAGTACCTACGACTTCAGTGAAGAGACCCAGTACTTC. The chain has TRBV6-2 or TRBV6-3 and TRBJ2-5; no clear D. CDR3 size: 15 residues. V was cut by 5 bases and J by 3 bases, with 16 bases left in between. Per the germline V gene, CDR1 is MNHEY and CDR2 is SVGEGT.

The chain carries TRBV20-1 and TRBJ1-5; a weak D match, TRBD1 (5 bases). V lost 3 bases to trimming and J lost 6 bases, with 12 bases between them. In germline, CDR1 is DFQATT, CDR2 SNEGSKA (reference sequence). This CDR3 spans 13 amino acids. CDR3 amino acids: CSASQGAAQPQHF. The DNA for the CDR3 is TGCAGTGCTAGTCAGGGAGCGGCTCAGCCCCAGCATTTT.